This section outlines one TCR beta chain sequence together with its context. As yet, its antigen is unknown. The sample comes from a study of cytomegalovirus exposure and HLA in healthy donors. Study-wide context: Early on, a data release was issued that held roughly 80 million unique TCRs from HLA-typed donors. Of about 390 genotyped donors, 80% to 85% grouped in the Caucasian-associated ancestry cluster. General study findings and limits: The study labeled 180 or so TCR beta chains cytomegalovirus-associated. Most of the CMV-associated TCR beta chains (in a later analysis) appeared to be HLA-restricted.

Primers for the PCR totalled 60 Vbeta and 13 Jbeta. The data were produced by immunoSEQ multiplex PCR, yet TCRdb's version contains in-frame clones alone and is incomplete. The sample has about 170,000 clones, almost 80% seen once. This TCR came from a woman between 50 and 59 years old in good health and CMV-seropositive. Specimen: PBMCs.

The CDR3 loop reads CASSQGTSGVPGETQYF. The CDR3 bases are TGCGCCAGCAGCCAGGGGACTAGCGGGGTCCCCGGGGAGACCCAGTACTTC. The chain joins TRBV4-3 to TRBJ2-5; TRBD2 agrees at 13 bases. This CDR3 has 17 residues. V gave up 3 bases and J gave up 5 bases; unmatched junction bases: 9. The germline V gene has CDR1 LGHNA and CDR2 YSLEER.